These 14 T cell receptor beta chains originate from one sample sequenced in a study of OX40 agonist ivuxolimab in advanced cancers. Sequenced by immunoSEQ multiplex PCR; TCRdb stores in-frame clones only, minus some. In the table there are roughly 120,000 clones, 85% to 95% of which are singletons. The sample in question was CD4+ or CD8+ T cells sorted from blood, obtained in a trial of the OX40 agonist ivuxolimab. Receptors were obtained from an adult with an advanced solid tumor such as melanoma, head and neck, liver or kidney cancer.

The chain links TRBV27 to TRBJ2-1; D is perhaps TRBD2 (5 bases). Germline V lookup: CDR1 MNHEY, CDR2 SMNVEV (reference sequence). With 4 bases removed from V and 8 bases from J, the gap between germline ends came to 15 bases. This CDR3 spans 14 amino acids. This CDR3 is CASSSRILGYEQFF. DNA of the CDR3: TGTGCCAGCAGTTCCAGAATACTAGGCTATGAGCAGTTCTTC.

The chain combines TRBV30 with TRBJ2-3, with 13 bases identical to TRBD2. Germline V CDR1 and CDR2: GTSNPN, SVGIG (reference sequence). This CDR3 spans 16 amino acids. The ends lost 0 bases at V and 4 bases at J; junction bases unmatched: 4. CDR3 sequence reads: CAWSVLLAGGADTQYF. In DNA, the CDR3 is TGTGCCTGGAGTGTACTACTAGCGGGAGGGGCAGATACGCAGTATTTT. Using reference TRBV30 and TRBJ2-3 for the parts outside the CDR3, the full variable domain is SQTIHQWPATLVQPVGSPLSLECTVEGTSNPNLYWYRQAAGRGLQLLFYSVGIGQISSEVPQNLSASRPQDRQFILSSKKLLLSDSGFYLCAWSVLLAGGADTQYFGPGTRLTVL.

The chain carries TRBV19 and TRBJ1-4; D unresolved. The CDR3 is made up of 17 amino acids. V was cut by 3 bases and J by 1 base, with 15 bases left in between. Germline V lookup: CDR1 LNHDA, CDR2 SQIVND (reference sequence). The DNA for the CDR3 is TGTGCCAGTAGTATTAGTAACCTTAGAGGAACTAATGAAAAACTGTTTTTT. It specifies CASSISNLRGTNEKLFF.

The rearrangement joins TRBV2 to TRBJ2-3; 8 nucleotides agree with TRBD1. V dropped 8 bases and J dropped 1; count of bases not matched to a gene: 2. This CDR3 contains 13 residues. Per the germline V gene, CDR1 is SNHLY and CDR2 is FYNNEI. This chain's CDR3 is CASQGQGTDTQYF. In DNA form, the CDR3 reads TGTGCCAGCCAGGGACAGGGCACAGATACGCAGTATTTT. The whole variable domain, filled in from reference TRBV2 and TRBJ2-3, reads EPEVTQTPSHQVTQMGQEVILRCVPISNHLYFYWYRQILGQKVEFLVSFYNNEISEKSEIFDDQFSVERPDGSNFTLKIRSTKLEDSAMYFCASQGQGTDTQYFGPGTRLTVL.

V gene TRBV5-1 combines with J gene TRBJ1-6; 7 bases are a match to TRBD1. The germline V gene encodes CDR1 SGHRS and CDR2 YFSETQ. CDR3 length equals 15 residues. J was trimmed by 7 bases and V by 4 bases; bases with no gene match: 8. This chain's CDR3 is CASSARTGSNSPLHF. CDR3 nucleotide sequence: TGCGCCAGCAGCGCCCGGACAGGTTCCAATTCACCCCTCCACTTT.

J is TRBJ2-2 and V is TRBV9; 7 bases map to TRBD1. The CDR3 totals 15 residues. Germline lookup yields CDR1 SGDLS and CDR2 YYNGEE. V was clipped by 3 bases and J by 2 bases; unmatched bases: 4. CDR3 bases: TGTGCCAGCAGCGACCACAGGGGTAACACCGGGGAGCTGTTTTTT. It translates to CASSDHRGNTGELFF.

The rearrangement uses TRBV11-2 and TRBJ2-5; 7 nucleotides match TRBD2. Germline CDR1 reads SGHAT; CDR2 reads FQNNGV. The J segment lost 5 bases and the V segment lost 1 base, leaving 10 bases of the junction unmatched. This CDR3 comprises 16 residues. CDR3 nucleotide sequence: TGTGCCAGCAGCTTAGTAGGACTAGTGGGAGGGGAGACCCAGTACTTC. It encodes CASSLVGLVGGETQYF.

This chain joins TRBV10-1 and TRBJ1-1; no firm D call. The CDR3 loop spans 13 amino acids. Looked up from germline, CDR1 is WNHNN and CDR2 is SYGVQD (reference sequence). The V end was cut by 5 bases, the J end by 2 bases, with 9 bases between. CDR3 DNA sequence: TGCGCCAGCAGTTCATCAGAAAACACTGAAGCTTTCTTT. It codes for CASSSSENTEAFF.

This clone was counted once. The chain uses TRBV4-2 and TRBJ1-3; D may be TRBD1 (6 bases). Germline loops: CDR1 LGHNA, CDR2 YNFKEQ. There are 17 residues in the CDR3. Trimming took 2 bases from V and 2 from J, leaving 16 bases between them. The CDR3 protein is CASSQLFTGLTGNTIYF. For the CDR3, the DNA is TGTGCCAGCAGCCAACTCTTCACAGGGCTGACTGGAAACACCATATATTTT.

The chain joins TRBV28 to TRBJ2-5; TRBD1 aligns across 12 bases. This CDR3 has 18 residues. The V and J ends lost 1 base and 5 bases, in that order; junction bases with no gene match: 11. CDR1 and CDR2 (germline): MDHEN, SYDVKM. The CDR3 region is CASSLYEPGQGARETQYF. The CDR3 DNA follows: TGTGCCAGCAGTTTATATGAGCCGGGACAGGGGGCCAGGGAGACCCAGTACTTC.

The chain uses TRBV7-2 and TRBJ2-3; 9 bases are a match to TRBD1. The germline gives CDR1 SGHTA, CDR2 FQGNSA. This CDR3 comprises 16 residues. With V trimmed by 4 bases and J by 3 bases, 8 bases remained unmatched. Here the CDR3 DNA reads TGTGCCAGCAGCTCGCCACAGGGGGCGCGGACAGATACGCAGTATTTT. Protein: CASSSPQGARTDTQYF.

In its sample, this clone was seen a few times. V is TRBV30 and J is TRBJ1-1, with D unclear. The CDR3 contains 13 residues. The V end was cut by 0 bases, the J end by 1 base, with 6 bases between. The germline gives CDR1 GTSNPN, CDR2 SVGIG (reference sequence). The CDR3 DNA is TGTGCCTGGAGTGTACTGGCGAACACTGAAGCTTTCTTT. Translated, it gives CAWSVLANTEAFF.

Note on this clone: At one end, the junction sequence differs from germline, possibly due to a read error. The chain links TRBV7-3 to TRBJ2-7; possibly TRBD1 for D (5 bases). The CDR3 is 15 amino acids. Germline V CDR1 and CDR2: SGHTA, FQGTGA. CDR3 bases: TGTGCCAGCAGCTTAACAGGGGTAGGTTCCTACGGGCAGTACTTC. Its translation: CASSLTGVGSYGQYF.

CDR3 bases: TGTGCCAGCAGTCGGGACAGCTTTAACTATGGCTACACCTTC. Its translation: CASSRDSFNYGYTF. This chain uses TRBV6-5 with TRBJ1-2; 7 bases are a match to TRBD1. Germline V CDR1 and CDR2: MNHEY, SVGAGI. Trimming at V came to 5 bases and at J to 1 base, leaving 4 bases not matched to a gene. This CDR3 comprises 14 residues.